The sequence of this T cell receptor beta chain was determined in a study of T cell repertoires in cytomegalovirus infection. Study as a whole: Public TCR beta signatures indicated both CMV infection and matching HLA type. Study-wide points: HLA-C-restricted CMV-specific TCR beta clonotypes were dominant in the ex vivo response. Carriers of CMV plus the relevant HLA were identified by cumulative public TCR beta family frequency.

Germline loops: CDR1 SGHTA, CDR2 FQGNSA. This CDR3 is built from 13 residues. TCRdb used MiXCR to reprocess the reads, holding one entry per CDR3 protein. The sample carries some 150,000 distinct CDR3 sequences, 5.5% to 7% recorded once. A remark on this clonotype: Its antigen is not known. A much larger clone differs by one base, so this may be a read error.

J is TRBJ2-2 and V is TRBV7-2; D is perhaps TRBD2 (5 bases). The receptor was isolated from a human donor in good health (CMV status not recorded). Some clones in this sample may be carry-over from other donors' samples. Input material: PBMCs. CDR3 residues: CASSPGRHGEPFF. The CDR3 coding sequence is TGTGCCAGCAGCCCCGGGCGTCACGGGGAGCCGTTTTTT.